Here is one T cell receptor (beta chain) with its context. These data are taken from a study of blood T cell repertoires in COVID-19. Across the study: The cDNA or gDNA used as material had been derived from T cells, B-cell-depleted T cells, or PBMCs.

In the original processing: Amplifying reference gene primers gave estimates of nucleated cell counts. TCRdb's copy holds only in-frame clones and misses some; the assay was immunoSEQ multiplex PCR. V, J and clone size are those of that table, while D and trimming were read from the DNA. This sample has 210,000 or so clones, with just over 85% found just once. There are 16 residues in the CDR3. CDR1 and CDR2 from the germline V gene are MGHRA and YSYEKL. The V and J ends lost 1 base and 7 bases, in that order; junction bases with no gene match: 5. The chain employs TRBV4-1 and TRBJ2-4, with TRBD2 matching over 12 bases. The sequenced sample consisted of peripheral blood. The sequence came from a man in his forties or fifties with acute or convalescent COVID-19. The CDR3 DNA is TGCGCCAGCAGCCAAGTGACTAGCGGGGGCGGGAACATTCAGTACTTC. Amino acid sequence: CASSQVTSGGGNIQYF.